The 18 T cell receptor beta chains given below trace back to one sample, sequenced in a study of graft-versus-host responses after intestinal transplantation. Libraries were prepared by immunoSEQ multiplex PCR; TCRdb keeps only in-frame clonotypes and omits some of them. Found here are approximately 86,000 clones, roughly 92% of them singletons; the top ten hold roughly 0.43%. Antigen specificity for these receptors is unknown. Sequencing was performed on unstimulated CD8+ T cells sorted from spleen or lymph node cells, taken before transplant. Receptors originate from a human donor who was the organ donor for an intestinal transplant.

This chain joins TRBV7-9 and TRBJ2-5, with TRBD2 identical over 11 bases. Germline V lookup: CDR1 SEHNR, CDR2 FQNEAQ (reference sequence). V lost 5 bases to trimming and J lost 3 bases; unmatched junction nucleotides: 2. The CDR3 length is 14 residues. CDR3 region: CASSPGLAEETQYF. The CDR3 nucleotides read TGTGCCAGCAGCCCGGGACTAGCGGAAGAGACCCAGTACTTC. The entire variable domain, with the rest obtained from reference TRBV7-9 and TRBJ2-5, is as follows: DTGVSQNPRHKITKRGQNVTFRCDPISEHNRLYWYRQTLGQGPEFLTYFQNEAQLEKSRLLSDRFSAERPKGSFSTLEIQRTEQGDSAMYLCASSPGLAEETQYFGPGTRLLVL.

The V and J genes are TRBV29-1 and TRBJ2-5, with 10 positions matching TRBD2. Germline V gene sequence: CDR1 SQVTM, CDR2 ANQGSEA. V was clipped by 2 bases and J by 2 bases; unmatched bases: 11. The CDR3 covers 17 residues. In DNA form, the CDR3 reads TGCAGCGTTGAATTTCCCCTAGCGGGGGAATTTCAAGAGACCCAGTACTTC. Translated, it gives CSVEFPLAGEFQETQYF.

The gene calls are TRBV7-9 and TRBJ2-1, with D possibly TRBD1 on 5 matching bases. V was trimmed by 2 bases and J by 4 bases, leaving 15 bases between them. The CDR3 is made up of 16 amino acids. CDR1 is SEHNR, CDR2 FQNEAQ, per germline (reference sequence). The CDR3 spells CASSLQGKGRYNEQFF. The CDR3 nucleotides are TGTGCCAGCAGCTTACAGGGAAAGGGAAGGTACAATGAGCAGTTCTTC.

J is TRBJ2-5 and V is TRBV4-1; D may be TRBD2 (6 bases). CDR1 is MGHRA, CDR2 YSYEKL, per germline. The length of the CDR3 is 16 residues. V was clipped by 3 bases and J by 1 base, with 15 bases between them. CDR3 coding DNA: TGCGCCAGCAGCCAGTTTTCGGGGGTCCTCCAAGAGACCCAGTACTTC. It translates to CASSQFSGVLQETQYF.

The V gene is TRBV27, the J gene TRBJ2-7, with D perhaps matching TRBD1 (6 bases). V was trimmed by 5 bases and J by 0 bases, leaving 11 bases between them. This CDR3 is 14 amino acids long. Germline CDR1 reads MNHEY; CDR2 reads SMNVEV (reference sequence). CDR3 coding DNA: TGTGCCAGCAGTGACAGGTTAAGCTCCTACGAGCAGTACTTC. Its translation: CASSDRLSSYEQYF.

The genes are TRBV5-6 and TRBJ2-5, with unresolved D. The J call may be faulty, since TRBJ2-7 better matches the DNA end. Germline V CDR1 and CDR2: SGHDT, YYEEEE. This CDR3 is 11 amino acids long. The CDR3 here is CASSSYYEQYF. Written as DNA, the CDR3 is TGTGCCAGCAGCTCCTACTACGAGCAGTACTTC.

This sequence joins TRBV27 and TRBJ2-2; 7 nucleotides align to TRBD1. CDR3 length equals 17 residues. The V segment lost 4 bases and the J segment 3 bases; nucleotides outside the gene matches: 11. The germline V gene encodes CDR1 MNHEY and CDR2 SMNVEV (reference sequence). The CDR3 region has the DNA TGTGCCAGCAGTTCCCCCCACAGGGGAGACCACACCGGGGAGCTGTTTTTT. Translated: CASSSPHRGDHTGELFF.

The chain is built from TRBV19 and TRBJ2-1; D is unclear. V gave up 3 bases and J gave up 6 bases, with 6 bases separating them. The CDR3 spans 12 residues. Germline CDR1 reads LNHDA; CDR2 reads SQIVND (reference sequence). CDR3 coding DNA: TGTGCCAGTAGTATGTTCAGCAATGAGCAGTTCTTC. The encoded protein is CASSMFSNEQFF.

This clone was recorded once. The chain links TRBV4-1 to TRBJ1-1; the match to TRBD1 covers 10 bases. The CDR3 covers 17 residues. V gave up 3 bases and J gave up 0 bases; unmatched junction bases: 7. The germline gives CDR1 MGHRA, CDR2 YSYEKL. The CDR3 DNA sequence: TGCGCCAGCAGCCAGATGGGGACAGGGGTCATGAACACTGAAGCTTTCTTT. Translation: CASSQMGTGVMNTEAFF.

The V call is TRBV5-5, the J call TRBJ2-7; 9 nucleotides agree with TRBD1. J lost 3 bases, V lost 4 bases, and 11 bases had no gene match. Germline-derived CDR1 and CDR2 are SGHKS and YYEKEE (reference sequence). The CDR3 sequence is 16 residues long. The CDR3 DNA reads TGTGCCAGCAGCCCACCGGGACAGGGCCGGCACTACGAGCAGTACTTC. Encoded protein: CASSPPGQGRHYEQYF.

DNA for the CDR3: TGTGCCAGCAGTGTAGCAGGGTCCGAGCAGTACTTC. The encoded protein is CASSVAGSEQYF. The rearrangement joins TRBV27 to TRBJ2-7; a possible D gene is TRBD1 (5 bases). This CDR3 spans 12 amino acids. Germline values: CDR1 MNHEY, CDR2 SMNVEV (reference sequence). V lost 5 bases, J lost 6 bases, and 11 bases lay in between.

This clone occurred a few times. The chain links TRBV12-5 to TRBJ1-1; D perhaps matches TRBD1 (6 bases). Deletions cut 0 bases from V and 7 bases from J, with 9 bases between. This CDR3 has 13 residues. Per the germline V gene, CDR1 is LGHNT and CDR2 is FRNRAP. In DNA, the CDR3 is TGTGCTAGTGGTTTGGTACAGGACAGTGAAGCTTTCTTT. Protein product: CASGLVQDSEAFF.

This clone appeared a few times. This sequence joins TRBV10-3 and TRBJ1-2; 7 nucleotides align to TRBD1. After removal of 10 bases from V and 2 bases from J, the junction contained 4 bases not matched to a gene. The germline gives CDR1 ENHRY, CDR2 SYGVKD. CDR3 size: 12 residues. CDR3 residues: CATGTVNYGYTF. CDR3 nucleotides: TGTGCCACAGGGACAGTGAACTATGGCTACACCTTC.

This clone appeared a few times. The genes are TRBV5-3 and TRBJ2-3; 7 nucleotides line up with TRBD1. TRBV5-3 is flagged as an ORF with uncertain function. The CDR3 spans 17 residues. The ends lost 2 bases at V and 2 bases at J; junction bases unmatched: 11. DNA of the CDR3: TGTGCCAGAAGCTTAGTCGCCCGGGACAGACACACAGATACGCAGTATTTT. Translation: CARSLVARDRHTDTQYF.

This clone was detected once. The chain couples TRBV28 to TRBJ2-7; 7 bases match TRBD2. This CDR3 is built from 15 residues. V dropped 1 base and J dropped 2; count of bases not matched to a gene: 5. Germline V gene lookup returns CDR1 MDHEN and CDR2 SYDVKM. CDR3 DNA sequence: TGTGCCAGCAGTTTATTCCGGGGGGTGCCCTACGAGCAGTACTTC. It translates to CASSLFRGVPYEQYF.

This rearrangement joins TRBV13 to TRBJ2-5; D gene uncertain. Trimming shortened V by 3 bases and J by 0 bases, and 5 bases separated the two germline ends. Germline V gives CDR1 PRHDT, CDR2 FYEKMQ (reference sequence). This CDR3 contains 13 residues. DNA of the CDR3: TGTGCCAGCAGCTTGGAGTACCAAGAGACCCAGTACTTC. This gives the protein CASSLEYQETQYF.

The CDR3 bases are TGCGCCAGCAGCGCCCGCTTTGGAGAAGGGGGCACTGAAGCTTTCTTT. It encodes CASSARFGEGGTEAFF. This chain links TRBV5-1 with TRBJ1-1; D possibly corresponds to TRBD1 (6 bases). CDR3 length: 16 amino acids. CDR1 is SGHRS, CDR2 YFSETQ, per germline. V was trimmed by 4 bases and J by 4 bases, leaving 20 bases between them. Complete variable domain (other parts from reference TRBV5-1 and TRBJ1-1): KAGVTQTPRYLIKTRGQQVTLSCSPISGHRSVSWYQQTPGQGLQFLFEYFSETQRNKGNFPGRFSGRQFSNSRSEMNVSTLELGDSALYLCASSARFGEGGTEAFFGQGTRLTVV.

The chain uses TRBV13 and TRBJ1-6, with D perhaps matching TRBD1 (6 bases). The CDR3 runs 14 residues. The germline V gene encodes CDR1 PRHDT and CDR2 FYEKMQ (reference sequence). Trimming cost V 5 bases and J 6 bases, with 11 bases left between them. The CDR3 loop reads CASSTRQANSPLHF. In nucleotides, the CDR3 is TGTGCCAGCAGCACCCGACAGGCTAATTCACCCCTCCACTTT.